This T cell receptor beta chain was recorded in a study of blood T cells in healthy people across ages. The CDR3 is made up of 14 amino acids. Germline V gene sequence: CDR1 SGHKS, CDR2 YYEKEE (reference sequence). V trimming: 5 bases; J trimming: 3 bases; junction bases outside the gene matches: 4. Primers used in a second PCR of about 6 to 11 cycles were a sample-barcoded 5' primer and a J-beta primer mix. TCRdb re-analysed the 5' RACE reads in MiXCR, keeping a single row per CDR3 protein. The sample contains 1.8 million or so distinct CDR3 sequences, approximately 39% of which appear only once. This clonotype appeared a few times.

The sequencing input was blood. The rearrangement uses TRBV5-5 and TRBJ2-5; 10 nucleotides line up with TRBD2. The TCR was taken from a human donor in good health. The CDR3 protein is CASRPLAGEETQYF. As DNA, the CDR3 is TGTGCCAGCAGGCCCCTAGCGGGGGAAGAGACCCAGTACTTC.